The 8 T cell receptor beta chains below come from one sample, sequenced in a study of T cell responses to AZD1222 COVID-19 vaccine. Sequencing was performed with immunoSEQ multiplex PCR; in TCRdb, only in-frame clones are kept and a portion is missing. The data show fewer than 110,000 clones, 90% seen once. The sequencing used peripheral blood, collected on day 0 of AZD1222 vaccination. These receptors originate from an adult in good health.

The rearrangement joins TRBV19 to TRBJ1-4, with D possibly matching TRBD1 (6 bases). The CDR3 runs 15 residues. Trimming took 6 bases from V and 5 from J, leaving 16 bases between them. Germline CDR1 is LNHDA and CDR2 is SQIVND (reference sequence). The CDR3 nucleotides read TGTGCCAGTAGCTACCAGGGGCGACCAAATGAAAAACTGTTTTTT. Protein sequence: CASSYQGRPNEKLFF.

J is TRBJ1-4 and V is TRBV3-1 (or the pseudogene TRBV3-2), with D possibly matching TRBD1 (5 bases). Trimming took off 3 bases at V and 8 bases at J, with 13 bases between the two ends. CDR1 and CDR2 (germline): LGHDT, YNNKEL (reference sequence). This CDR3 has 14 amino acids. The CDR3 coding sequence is TGTGCCAGCAGCCAGGGACGCCTGGGGGAAAAACTGTTTTTT. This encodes CASSQGRLGEKLFF.

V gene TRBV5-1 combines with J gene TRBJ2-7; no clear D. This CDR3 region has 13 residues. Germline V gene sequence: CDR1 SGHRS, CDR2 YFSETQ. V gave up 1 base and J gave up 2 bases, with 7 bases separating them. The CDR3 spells CASSLKGTYEQYF. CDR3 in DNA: TGCGCCAGCAGCTTGAAGGGTACCTACGAGCAGTACTTC.

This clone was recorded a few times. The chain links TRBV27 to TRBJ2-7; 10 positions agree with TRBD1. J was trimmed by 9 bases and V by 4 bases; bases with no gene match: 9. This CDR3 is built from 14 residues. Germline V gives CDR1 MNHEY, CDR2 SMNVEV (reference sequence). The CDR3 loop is CASSSPGQGTPQYF. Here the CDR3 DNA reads TGTGCCAGCAGTTCCCCGGGACAGGGGACCCCGCAGTACTTC.

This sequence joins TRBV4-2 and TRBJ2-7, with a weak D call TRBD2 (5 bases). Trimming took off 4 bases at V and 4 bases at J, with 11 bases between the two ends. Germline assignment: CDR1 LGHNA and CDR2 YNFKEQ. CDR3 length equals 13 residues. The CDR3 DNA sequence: TGTGCCAGCAGCCCGTGGACTGAGTACGAGCAGTACTTC. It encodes CASSPWTEYEQYF.

The CDR3 protein is CASSTSGSPYEQYF. In DNA form, the CDR3 reads TGTGCCAGTAGTACCTCGGGATCCCCCTACGAGCAGTACTTC. V usage is TRBV19 and J usage is TRBJ2-7; D possibly corresponds to TRBD2 (5 bases). V lost 4 bases to trimming and J lost 2 bases, with 12 bases between them. CDR3 length equals 14 residues. Germline V gives CDR1 LNHDA, CDR2 SQIVND (reference sequence).

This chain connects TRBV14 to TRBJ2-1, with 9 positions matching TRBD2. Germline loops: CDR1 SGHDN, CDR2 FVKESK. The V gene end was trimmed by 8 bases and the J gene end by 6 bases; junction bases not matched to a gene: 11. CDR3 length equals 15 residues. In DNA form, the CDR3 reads TGTGCCAGCGGTGGAGAAGCGGGGGGCATCAATGAGCAGTTCTTC. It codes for CASGGEAGGINEQFF.

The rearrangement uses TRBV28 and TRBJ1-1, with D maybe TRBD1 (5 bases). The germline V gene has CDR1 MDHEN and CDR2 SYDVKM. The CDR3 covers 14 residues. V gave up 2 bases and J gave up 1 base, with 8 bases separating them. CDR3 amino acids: CASSLGHANTEAFF. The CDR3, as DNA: TGTGCCAGCAGTTTAGGACATGCGAACACTGAAGCTTTCTTT.